A selection of T cell receptor beta chains follows, all from one sample in a study of CD8 T cells in ankylosing spondylitis. TCRdb reprocessed the 5' RACE reads with MiXCR, giving one entry per CDR3 protein. The table includes around 450,000 distinct CDR3 sequences, roughly a quarter detected once. Specimen: blood, either unsorted or a sorted T cell fraction (not recorded which). The origin of the receptors is a male donor with ankylosing spondylitis. The CDR3 runs from the conserved cysteine through the conserved F or W. Each record gives: J gene, clone size, D gene, V gene, CDR3 DNA, CDR3 protein. The D gene is left open where the match is weak. Size tells how often a clone was seen (once, few, many) or the class of an expanded clone, and some rows leave it out.

TRBJ1-5,few,.,TRBV20-1,TGCAGTGCTGTCGGCGCGGCAGGGACGATTAGCAATCAGCCCCAGCATTTT,CSAVGAAGTISNQPQHF
TRBJ1-4,.,TRBD1,TRBV5-6,TGTGCCAGCAGCCTCGTAAGGGGGCCTGATGAAAAACTGTTTTTT,CASSLVRGPDEKLFF
TRBJ2-7,.,.,TRBV11-2,TGTGCCAGCAGCCCAGGGATTTCGGTACGGAACTCCTACGAGCAGTACTTC,CASSPGISVRNSYEQYF
TRBJ2-5,few,.,TRBV12-3/TRBV12-4,TGTGCCAGCAGGAACGAAGGGGAGACCCAGTACTTC,CASRNEGETQYF
TRBJ1-2,.,.,TRBV27,TGTGCCAGCAGTTTTAACGAGGATGGGGGCTACACCTTC,CASSFNEDGGYTF
TRBJ2-3,many,TRBD2,TRBV20-1,TGCAGTGCTAGAACGGTAGCGGGAGACCCCAGAGATACGCAGTATTTT,CSARTVAGDPRDTQYF
TRBJ2-2,.,TRBD2,TRBV5-6,TGTGCCAGCAGCTTGCTGCTCCGGCGGGAGACCGGGGAGCTGTTTTTT,CASSLLLRRETGELFF
TRBJ2-1,.,.,TRBV27,TGTGCCAGCAGTACACGAGCAATCCCAGACAATGAGCAGTTCTTC,CASSTRAIPDNEQFF
TRBJ2-6,.,.,TRBV2,TGTGCCACCCCCTCTTCGGTATCGGGGGCCAACGTCCTGACTTTC,CATPSSVSGANVLTF
TRBJ1-5,.,TRBD1,TRBV11-2,TGTGCCAGCAGCGCTTGGACAGGGGGCGCCCCCAATCAGCCCCAGCATTTT,CASSAWTGGAPNQPQHF
TRBJ2-7,.,.,TRBV5-1,TGCGCCAGCAGCATCCTACAGGATAGCTACGAGCAGTACTTC,CASSILQDSYEQYF
TRBJ2-1,few,.,TRBV5-6,TGTGCCAGCAGCTTGTACCCGGGATACTACAATGAGCAGTTCTTC,CASSLYPGYYNEQFF
TRBJ2-6,.,TRBD1,TRBV20-1,TGCAGTGCTAGACCACAGACAGGGGGGATATCTGGGGCCAACGTCCTGACTTTC,CSARPQTGGISGANVLTF
TRBJ2-1,few,TRBD2,TRBV5-1,TGCGCCAGCAGACAGACTAGCGGGAGATACAATGAGCAGTTCTTC,CASRQTSGRYNEQFF
TRBJ1-2,.,.,TRBV11-2,TGTGCCAGCAGACATAGTGACTACAGGGACACCGCTACTACTAACTATGGCTACACCTTC,CASRHSDYRDTATTNYGYTF
TRBJ2-1,many,TRBD2,TRBV5-4,TGTGCCAGCAGCCCGCGGACTAGCGGGATGGGGAATGAGCAGTTCTTC,CASSPRTSGMGNEQFF
TRBJ1-2,few,.,TRBV6-6,TGTGCCAGCCGTCACAGCTTAGGCTACACCTTC,CASRHSLGYTF
TRBJ2-1,few,.,TRBV5-6,TGTGCCAGCAGTCAGCTAGCGATCAATGAGCAGTTCTTC,CASSQLAINEQFF
TRBJ1-5,many,TRBD1,TRBV20-1,TGCAGTGCTAGAACAGGGGGGCAGCCCCAGCATTTT,CSARTGGQPQHF
TRBJ2-7,few,.,TRBV15,TGTGCCACCAGCAGAGATCGATCCCCCGGCGGGGTGTACGAGCAGTACTTC,CATSRDRSPGGVYEQYF
TRBJ2-5,.,TRBD2,TRBV18,TGTGCCAGCTCACCAGGTAGCGGGAGACGACGAGAGACCCAGTACTTC,CASSPGSGRRRETQYF
TRBJ2-1,many,.,TRBV20-1,TGCAGCGCCTCTAGGGGCAATGAGCAGTTCTTC,CSASRGNEQFF
TRBJ2-3,.,.,TRBV4-2,TGTGCCAGCAGCCAACGGTGGGGGAGAAGGACAGATACGCAGTATTTT,CASSQRWGRRTDTQYF
TRBJ2-1,many,.,TRBV5-1,TGCGCCAGCAGCTTTGATGGAAGCTCCTACAATGAGCAGTTCTTC,CASSFDGSSYNEQFF
TRBJ2-7,few,TRBD2,TRBV7-2,TGTGCCAGCAGCTGGGGCGGGAGCCTTGGAGAGCAGTACTTC,CASSWGGSLGEQYF
TRBJ1-4,few,.,TRBV4-2,TGTGCCAGCAGCCAAGACCCAACTAATGAAAAACTGTTTTTT,CASSQDPTNEKLFF
TRBJ1-4,.,TRBD1,TRBV2,TGTGCCAGCAGTGAAGGGCCGGGACAGGCGAAAAAACTGTTTTTT,CASSEGPGQAKKLFF
TRBJ2-2,.,.,TRBV20-1,TGCAGTGCTTCTGGACAGATAGGAAGGGGCGGGGAGCTGTTTTTT,CSASGQIGRGGELFF